This TCR beta chain was retrieved from a study of sequential checkpoint blockade in melanoma (dated by TCRdb to between 2018 and 2021). About the study as a whole: Patients were assigned by 1:1 randomization to either first-line nivolumab followed by ipilimumab (arm A) or ipilimumab followed by nivolumab (arm B). Maintenance nivolumab was given following each of the two trial sequences.

Concerning this clone itself: Its antigen remains undetermined. Base qualities are not provided; no much larger clone lies one nucleotide away.

The immunoSEQ Assay was used to immunosequence TCRbeta CDR3 regions from genomic DNA. Before high-throughput sequencing, the genomic DNA was amplified using bias-controlled multiplex PCR. The authors' pipeline ran thus. To quantify the absolute abundance of each unique TCRbeta CDR3 region, the sequences were collapsed and filtered. Clonality, defined as 1 minus Pielou's evenness, was calculated using only productive rearrangements. Clones with significantly greater frequencies in on-treatment versus baseline samples were identified using a previously published method. This is the immuneACCESS table as TCRdb keeps it, with only in-frame sequences that have V and J called. A part of the clones is gone; compared with another copy, unresolved V genes explain less than half, and the rest is unexplained. Clone size and the V and J calls come from that table; the DNA yielded D and trimming. The sample contains approximately 14,000 clones, 77% of them found a single time. The leading ten clones occupy 25% to 35% of the sample.

Trimming accounts for 5 bases at V and 5 bases at J, while the number of junction bases matched to no gene is 11. From the germline V gene, CDR1 is SGHTA and CDR2 is FQGNSA. The CDR3 sequence holds 15 residues, the cysteine and phenylalanine included. The retained sequence is limited to the CDR3, 45 bases, with the frame set at the first base. Broad study findings and their caveats: The response-prediction model combining TCR metrics and mutation burden needs validation in larger, independent patient cohorts.

What this sample's treatment or condition label stands for: randomized to nivolumab then ipilimumab (arm A) or the reverse (arm B). None of the trial patients had been given prior DNA-damaging chemotherapy. On a FACS Aria II flow cytometer, live CD3+CD8+ cells that were negative for CD19 and CD56 were sorted from thawed PBMCs. Samples came from patients with melanoma in CheckMate 064, a randomized, open-label phase II trial of sequential checkpoint blockade. Leukapheresis was used to collect peripheral blood mononuclear cells, which were then purified with Ficoll-Paque and frozen in human serum with roughly 10% DMSO. Right after sorting, the blood CD3+CD8+ cells were verified to be >95% pure, and DNA extraction followed.

This material consisted of CD8+ T cells sorted from blood (inferred from file names), taken from a patient given nivolumab and ipilimumab in sequence. The TCR originated in a human donor with melanoma. This sequence uses TRBV7-2 and TRBJ2-5; 7 bases in the junction line up with TRBD1. The encoded CDR3 is CASSVRTGTIETQYF. The base sequence is TGTGCCAGCAGCGTAAGGACAGGAACAATCGAGACCCAGTACTTC.